A single TCR beta chain is shown here with its context. Its specificity is unknown. Compared with germline, one end of the junction differs, possibly owing to a read error. 60 Vbeta and 13 Jbeta primers were used in PCR. Profiling relied on immunoSEQ multiplex PCR, and the TCRdb table lists in-frame clones only, not all of them. The sample holds around 140,000 clones, 75% to 90% seen once. The sample is drawn from a study of cytomegalovirus exposure and HLA in healthy donors. Germline V gene sequence: CDR1 SEHNR, CDR2 FQNEAQ (reference sequence). The CDR3 runs to 18 residues. Overall study results and limits: Data from an earlier analysis indicated that most TCR beta V segments were productive either about 87% or about 30% of the time. Listed as cytomegalovirus-associated were approximately 160 TCR beta chains.

The clonotype comes from a woman under 40 in good health and CMV-seronegative. The chain is built from TRBV7-9 and TRBJ2-6, with D possibly TRBD2 on 5 matching bases. The sequenced sample consisted of PBMCs. The CDR3 region has the DNA TGTTCCAGCAGCTTCCGGGATAAGAGAAGGTCTGGGGCCAACGTCCTGACTTTC. Protein sequence: CSSSFRDKRRSGANVLTF.